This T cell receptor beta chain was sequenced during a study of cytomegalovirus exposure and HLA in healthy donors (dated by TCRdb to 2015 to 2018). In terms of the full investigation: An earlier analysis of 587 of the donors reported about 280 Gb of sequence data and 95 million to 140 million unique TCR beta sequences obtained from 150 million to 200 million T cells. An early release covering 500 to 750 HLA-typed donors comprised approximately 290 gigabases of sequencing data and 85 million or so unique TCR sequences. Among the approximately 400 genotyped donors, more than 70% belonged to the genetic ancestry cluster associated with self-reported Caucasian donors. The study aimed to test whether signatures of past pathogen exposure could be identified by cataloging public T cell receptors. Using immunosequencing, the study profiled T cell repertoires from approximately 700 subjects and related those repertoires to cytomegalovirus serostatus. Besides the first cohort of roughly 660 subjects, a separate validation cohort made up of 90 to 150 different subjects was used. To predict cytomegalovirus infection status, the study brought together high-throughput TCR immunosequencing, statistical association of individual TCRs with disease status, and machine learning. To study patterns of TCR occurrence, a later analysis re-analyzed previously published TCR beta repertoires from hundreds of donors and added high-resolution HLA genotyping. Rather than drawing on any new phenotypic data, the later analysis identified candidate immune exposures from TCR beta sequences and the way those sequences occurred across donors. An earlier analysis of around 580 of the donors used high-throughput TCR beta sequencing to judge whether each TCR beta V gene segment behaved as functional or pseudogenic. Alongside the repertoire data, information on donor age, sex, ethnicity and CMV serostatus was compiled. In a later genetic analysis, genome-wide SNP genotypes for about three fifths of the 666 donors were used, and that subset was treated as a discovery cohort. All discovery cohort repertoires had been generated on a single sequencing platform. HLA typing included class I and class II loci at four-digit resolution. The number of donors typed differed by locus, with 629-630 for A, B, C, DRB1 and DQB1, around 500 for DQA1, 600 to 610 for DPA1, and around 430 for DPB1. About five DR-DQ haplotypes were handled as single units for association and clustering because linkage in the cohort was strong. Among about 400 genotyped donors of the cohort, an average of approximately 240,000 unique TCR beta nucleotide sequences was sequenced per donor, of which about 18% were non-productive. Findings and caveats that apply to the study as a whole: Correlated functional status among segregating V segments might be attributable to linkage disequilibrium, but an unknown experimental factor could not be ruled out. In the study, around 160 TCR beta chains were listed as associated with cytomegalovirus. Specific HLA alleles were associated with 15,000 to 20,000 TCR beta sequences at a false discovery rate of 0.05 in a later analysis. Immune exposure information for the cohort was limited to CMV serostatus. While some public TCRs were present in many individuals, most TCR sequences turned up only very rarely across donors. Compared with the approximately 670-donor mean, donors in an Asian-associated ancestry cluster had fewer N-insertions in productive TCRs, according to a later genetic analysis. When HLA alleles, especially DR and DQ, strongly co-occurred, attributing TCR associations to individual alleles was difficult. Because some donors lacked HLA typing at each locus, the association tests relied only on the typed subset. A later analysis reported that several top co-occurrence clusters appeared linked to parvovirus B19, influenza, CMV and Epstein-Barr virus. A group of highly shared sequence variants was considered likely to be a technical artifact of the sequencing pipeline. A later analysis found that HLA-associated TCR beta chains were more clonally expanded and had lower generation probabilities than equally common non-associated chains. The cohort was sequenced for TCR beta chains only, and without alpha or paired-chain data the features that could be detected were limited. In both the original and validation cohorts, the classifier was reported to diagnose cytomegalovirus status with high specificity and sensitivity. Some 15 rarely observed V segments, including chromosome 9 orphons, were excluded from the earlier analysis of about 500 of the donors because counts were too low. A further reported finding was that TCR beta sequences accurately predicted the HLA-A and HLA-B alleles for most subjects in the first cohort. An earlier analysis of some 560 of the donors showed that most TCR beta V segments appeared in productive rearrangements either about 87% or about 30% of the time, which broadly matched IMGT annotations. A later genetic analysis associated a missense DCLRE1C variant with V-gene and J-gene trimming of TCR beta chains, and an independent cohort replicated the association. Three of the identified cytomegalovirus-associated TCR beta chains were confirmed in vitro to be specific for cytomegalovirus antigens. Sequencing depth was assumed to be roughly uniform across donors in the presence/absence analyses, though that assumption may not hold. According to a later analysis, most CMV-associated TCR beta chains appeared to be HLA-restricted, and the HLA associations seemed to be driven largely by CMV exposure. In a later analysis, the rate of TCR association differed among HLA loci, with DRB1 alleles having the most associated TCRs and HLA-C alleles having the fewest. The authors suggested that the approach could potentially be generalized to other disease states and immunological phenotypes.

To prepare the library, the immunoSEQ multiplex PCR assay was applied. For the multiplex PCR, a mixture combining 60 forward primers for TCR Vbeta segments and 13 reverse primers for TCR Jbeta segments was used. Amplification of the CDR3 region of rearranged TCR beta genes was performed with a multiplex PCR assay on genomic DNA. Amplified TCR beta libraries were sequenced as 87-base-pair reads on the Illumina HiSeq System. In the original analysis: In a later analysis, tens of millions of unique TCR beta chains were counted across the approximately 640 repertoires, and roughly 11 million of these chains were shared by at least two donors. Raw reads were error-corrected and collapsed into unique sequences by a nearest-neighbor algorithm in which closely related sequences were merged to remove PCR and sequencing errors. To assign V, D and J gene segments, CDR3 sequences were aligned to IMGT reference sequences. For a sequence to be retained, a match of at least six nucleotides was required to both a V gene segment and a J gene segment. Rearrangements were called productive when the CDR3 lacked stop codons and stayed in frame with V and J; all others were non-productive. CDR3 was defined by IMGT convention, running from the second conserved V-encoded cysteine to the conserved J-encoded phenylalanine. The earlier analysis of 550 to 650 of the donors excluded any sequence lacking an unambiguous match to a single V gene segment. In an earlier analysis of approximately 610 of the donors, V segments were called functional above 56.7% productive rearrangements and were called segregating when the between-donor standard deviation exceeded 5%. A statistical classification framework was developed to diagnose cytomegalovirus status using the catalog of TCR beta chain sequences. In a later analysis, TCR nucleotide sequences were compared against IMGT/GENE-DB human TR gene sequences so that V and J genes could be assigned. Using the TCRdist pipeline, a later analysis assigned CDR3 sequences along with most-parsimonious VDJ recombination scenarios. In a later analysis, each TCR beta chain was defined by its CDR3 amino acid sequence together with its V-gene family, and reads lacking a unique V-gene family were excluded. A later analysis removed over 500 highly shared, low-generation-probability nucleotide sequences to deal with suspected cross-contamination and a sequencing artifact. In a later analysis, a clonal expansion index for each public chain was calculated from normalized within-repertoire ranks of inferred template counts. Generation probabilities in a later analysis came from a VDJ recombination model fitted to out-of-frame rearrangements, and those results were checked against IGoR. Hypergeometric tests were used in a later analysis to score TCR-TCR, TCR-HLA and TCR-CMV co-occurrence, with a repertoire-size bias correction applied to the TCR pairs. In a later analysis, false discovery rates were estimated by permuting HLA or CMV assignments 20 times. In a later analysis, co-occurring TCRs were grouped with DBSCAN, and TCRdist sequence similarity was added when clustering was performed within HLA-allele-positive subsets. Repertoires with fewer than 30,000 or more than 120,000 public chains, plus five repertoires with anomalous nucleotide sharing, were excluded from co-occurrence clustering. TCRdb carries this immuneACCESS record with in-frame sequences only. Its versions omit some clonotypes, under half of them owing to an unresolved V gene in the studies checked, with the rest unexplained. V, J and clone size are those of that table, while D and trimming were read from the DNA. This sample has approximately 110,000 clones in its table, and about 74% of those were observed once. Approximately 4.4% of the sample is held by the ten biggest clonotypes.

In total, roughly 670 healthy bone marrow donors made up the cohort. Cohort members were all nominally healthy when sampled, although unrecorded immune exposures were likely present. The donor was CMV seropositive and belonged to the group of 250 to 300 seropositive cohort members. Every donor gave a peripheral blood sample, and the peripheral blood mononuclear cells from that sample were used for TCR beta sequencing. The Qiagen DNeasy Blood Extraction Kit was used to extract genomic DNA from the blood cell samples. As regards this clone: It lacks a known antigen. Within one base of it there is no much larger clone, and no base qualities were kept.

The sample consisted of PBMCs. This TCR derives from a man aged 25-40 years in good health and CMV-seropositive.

The CDR3 protein is CASSPGLAGGTEQFF. Read as DNA, the sequence is TGTGCCAGCAGCCCCGGACTAGCGGGGGGAACTGAGCAGTTCTTC. The sequence joins TRBV7-9 to TRBJ2-1; TRBD2 lines up with 14 middle nucleotides. Trimming accounts for 5 bases at V and 9 bases at J, while the number of junction bases matched to no gene is 6. Including the terminal cysteine and phenylalanine, the CDR3 comprises 15 residues. Only the CDR3 DNA stays, 45 bases, in frame from base 1. The germline V gene (reference sequence) sets CDR1 to SEHNR and CDR2 to FQNEAQ.